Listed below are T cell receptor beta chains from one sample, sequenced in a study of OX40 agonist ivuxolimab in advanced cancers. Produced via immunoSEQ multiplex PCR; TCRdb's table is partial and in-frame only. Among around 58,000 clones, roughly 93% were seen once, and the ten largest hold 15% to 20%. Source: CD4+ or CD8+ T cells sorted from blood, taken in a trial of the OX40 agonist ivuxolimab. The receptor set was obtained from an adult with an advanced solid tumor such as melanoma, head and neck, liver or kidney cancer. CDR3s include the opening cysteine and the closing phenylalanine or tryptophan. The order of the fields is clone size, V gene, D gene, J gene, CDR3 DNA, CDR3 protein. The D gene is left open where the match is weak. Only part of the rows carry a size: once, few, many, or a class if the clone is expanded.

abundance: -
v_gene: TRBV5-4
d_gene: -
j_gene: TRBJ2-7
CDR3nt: TGTGCCAGCAGCTCCCGGGGCCTACTACACGAGCAGTACTTC
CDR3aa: CASSSRGLLHEQYF

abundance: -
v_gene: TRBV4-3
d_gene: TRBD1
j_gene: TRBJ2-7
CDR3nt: TGCGCCAGCAGCCCGGGACAGGGAGAGCCCTACGAGCAGTACTTC
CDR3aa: CASSPGQGEPYEQYF

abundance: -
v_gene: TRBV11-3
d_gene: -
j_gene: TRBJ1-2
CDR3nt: TGTGCCAGCAGTTTCGTACACGGATCTAACTATGGCTACACCTTC
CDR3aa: CASSFVHGSNYGYTF

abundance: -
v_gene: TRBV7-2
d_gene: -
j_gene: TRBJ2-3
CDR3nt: TGTGCCAGCAGCTTCCCTCGGAAGCGGGATACGCAGTATTTT
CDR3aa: CASSFPRKRDTQYF

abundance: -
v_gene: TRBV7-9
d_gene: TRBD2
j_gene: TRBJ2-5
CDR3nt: TGTGCCTGCCGTGGGCGGGCGCCGGGACTAGGGGACCAAGAGACCCAGTACTTC
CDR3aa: CACRGRAPGLGDQETQYF

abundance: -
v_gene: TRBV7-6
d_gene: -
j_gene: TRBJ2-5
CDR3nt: TGTGCCAGCAGCTCGGGAGTAGGGATTGAGACCCAGTACTTC
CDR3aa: CASSSGVGIETQYF

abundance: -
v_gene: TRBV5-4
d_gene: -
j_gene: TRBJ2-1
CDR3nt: TGTGCCAGCAGCTTAGGCCTCAATGAGCAGTTCTTC
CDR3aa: CASSLGLNEQFF

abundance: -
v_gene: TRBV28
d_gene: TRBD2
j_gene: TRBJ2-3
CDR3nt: TGTGCCAGCAGTTCGTGGACTAGCGGGACAAGGTGGGATACGCAGTATTTT
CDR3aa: CASSSWTSGTRWDTQYF

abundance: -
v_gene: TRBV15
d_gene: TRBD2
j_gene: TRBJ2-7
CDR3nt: TGTGCCACCAGTCCGCTCGCGGGGGCCTACGAGCAGTACTTC
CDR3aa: CATSPLAGAYEQYF

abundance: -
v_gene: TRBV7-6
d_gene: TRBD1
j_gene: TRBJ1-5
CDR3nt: TGTGCCAGCAGCTTAGCGCCGGGACAGGGAAGAGGCAATCAGCCCCAGCATTTT
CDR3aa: CASSLAPGQGRGNQPQHF

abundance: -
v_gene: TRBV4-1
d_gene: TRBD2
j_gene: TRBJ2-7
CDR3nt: TGCGCCAGCAGCCCGACCCCACTAGCGGGAGAAAACGGGCAGTACTTC
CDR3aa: CASSPTPLAGENGQYF

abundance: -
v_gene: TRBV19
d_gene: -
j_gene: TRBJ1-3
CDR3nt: TGTGCCAGTAGTCTAAAAGGGGAATCTGGAAACACCATATATTTT
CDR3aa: CASSLKGESGNTIYF

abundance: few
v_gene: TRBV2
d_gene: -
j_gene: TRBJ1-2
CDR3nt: TGTGCCAGTACGGGCAGAAGCTATGGCTACACCTTC
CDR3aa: CASTGRSYGYTF

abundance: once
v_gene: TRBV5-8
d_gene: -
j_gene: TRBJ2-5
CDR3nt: TGTGCCAGCAGCTTGTCCGGACAAGAGACCCAGTACTTC
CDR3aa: CASSLSGQETQYF

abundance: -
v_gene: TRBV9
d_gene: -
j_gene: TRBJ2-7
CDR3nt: TGTGCCAGCAGTCCAACTGGGTTAGCCTACGAGCAGTACTTC
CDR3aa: CASSPTGLAYEQYF

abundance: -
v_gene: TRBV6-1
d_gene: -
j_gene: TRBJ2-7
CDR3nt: TGTGCCAGCAGTGAAACGGATTCCTACGAGCAGTACTTC
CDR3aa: CASSETDSYEQYF

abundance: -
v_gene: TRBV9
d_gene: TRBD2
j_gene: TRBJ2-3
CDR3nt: TGTGCCAGCAGCGTAGAAATAGCGGGAGTGGTAGATACGCAGTATTTT
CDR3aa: CASSVEIAGVVDTQYF

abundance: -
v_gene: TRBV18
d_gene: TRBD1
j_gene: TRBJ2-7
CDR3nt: TGTGCCAGCTCCACCCGGGACAGGGACTACGAGCAGTACTTC
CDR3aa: CASSTRDRDYEQYF

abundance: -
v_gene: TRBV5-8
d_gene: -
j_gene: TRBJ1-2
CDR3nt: TGTGCCAGCAGCTCATTAGTAACAGTTATCTATGGCTACACCTTC
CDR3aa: CASSSLVTVIYGYTF

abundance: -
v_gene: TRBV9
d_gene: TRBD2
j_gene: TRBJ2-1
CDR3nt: TGTGCCAGCAGCGAGGGGACTAGTCCAAATGAGCAGTTCTTC
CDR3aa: CASSEGTSPNEQFF

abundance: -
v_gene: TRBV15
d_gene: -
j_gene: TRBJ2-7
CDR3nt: TGTGCCACCAGCAGAGCAGGGGAGCAGTACTTC
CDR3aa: CATSRAGEQYF

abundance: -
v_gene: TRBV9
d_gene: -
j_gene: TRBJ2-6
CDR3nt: TGTGCCAGCAGTGCGGAGGGGTCCGGGGCCAACGTCCTGACTTTC
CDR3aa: CASSAEGSGANVLTF

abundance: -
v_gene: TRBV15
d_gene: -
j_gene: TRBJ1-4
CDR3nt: TGTGCCACCAGCAGAGAAAGAGGTTCTGCTGAAAAACTGTTTTTT
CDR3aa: CATSRERGSAEKLFF

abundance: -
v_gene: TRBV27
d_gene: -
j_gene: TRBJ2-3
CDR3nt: TGTGCCAGCAAGTTTGGCGGAGATACGCAGTATTTT
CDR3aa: CASKFGGDTQYF

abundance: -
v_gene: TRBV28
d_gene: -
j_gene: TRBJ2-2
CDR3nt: TGTGCCAGCAGCCGCCTGAGGAGCAACACCGGGGAGCTGTTTTTT
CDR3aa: CASSRLRSNTGELFF

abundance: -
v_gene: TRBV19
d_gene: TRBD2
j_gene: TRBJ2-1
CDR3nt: TGTGCCAGTAGTATACTAGCGGGAGGTGGGAATGAGCAGTTCTTC
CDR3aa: CASSILAGGGNEQFF

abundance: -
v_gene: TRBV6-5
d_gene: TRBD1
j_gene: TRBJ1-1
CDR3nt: TGTGCCAGCAGCACCAAGGACAGGGTGGACACTGAAGCTTTCTTT
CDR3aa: CASSTKDRVDTEAFF

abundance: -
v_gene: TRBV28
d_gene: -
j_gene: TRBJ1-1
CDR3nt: TGTGCCAGCAGTTGGGCCGGCGGCACTGAAGCTTTCTTT
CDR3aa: CASSWAGGTEAFF

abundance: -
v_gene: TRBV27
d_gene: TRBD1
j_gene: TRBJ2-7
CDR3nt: TGTGCCAGCAGGGGGGGGACAGGGAGGCTGATCTACGAGCAGTACTTC
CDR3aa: CASRGGTGRLIYEQYF

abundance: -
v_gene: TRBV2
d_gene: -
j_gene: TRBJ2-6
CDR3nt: TGTGCCAGCATGCGGAGGGGACCTACCTCTGGGGCCAACGTCCTGACTTTC
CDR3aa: CASMRRGPTSGANVLTF

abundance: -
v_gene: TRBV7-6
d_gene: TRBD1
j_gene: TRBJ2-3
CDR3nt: TGTGCCAGCAGCCGACTTCCCGCCGGGACAGTAACAGATACGCAGTATTTT
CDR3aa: CASSRLPAGTVTDTQYF

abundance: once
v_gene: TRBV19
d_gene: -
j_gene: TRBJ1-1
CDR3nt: TGTGCCAGTAGTATAGGCGGGAGCACTGAAGCTTTCTTT
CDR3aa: CASSIGGSTEAFF

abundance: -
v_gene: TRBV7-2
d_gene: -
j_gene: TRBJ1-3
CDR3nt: TGTGCCAGCAGCTCCGACCCGGACGGCTACTCTGGAAACACCATATATTTT
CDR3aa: CASSSDPDGYSGNTIYF

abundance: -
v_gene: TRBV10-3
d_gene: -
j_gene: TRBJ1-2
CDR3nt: TGTCCGCCGGGAAACTATGGCTACACCTTC
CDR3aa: CPPGNYGYTF

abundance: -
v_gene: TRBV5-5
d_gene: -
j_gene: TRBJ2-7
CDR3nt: TGTGCCAGCAGATTGGGGGCCGAGACCTACGAGCAGTACTTC
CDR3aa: CASRLGAETYEQYF

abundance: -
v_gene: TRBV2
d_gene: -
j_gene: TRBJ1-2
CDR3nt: TGTGCCAGCAGGGGTGCAGGGGAGATCTATGGCTACACCTTC
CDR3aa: CASRGAGEIYGYTF

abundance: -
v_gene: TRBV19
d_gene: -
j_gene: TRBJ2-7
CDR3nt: TGTGCCAGTAGTACGACGGACAGCTCCTACGAGCAGTACTTC
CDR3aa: CASSTTDSSYEQYF

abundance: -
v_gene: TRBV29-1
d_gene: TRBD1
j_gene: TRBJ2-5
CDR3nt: TGCAGCGTTGAAGAGGGGGACAGGGGGCTTATAGAGACCCAGTACTTC
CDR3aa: CSVEEGDRGLIETQYF

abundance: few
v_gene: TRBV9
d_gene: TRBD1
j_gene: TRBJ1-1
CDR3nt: TGTGCCAGCAGCGTGACAGGGTTCACTGAAGCTTTCTTT
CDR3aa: CASSVTGFTEAFF

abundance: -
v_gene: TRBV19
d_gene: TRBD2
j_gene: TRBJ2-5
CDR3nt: TGTGCCAGTAGTATTACGGCGGGAGGGCTCAAAGAGACCCAGTACTTC
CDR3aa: CASSITAGGLKETQYF

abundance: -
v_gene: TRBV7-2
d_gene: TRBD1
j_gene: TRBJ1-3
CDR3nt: TGTGCCAGCAGCCCGGACAGGGGTGTTGGAAACACCATATATTTT
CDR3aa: CASSPDRGVGNTIYF

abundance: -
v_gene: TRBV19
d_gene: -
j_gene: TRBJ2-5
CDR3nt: TGTGCCAGTAGTGGACGTACAGGGCGTCAAGGGGAGACCCAGTACTTC
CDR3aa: CASSGRTGRQGETQYF

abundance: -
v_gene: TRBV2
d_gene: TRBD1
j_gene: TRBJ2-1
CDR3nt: TGTGCCAGCAGTGACCCCGTGGGGACAGGGACCTACAATGAGCAGTTCTTC
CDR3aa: CASSDPVGTGTYNEQFF

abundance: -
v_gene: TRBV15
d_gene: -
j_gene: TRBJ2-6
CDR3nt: TGTGCCACCAGCAGAGATTTCATCGCCGAATTTTCGGACTCTGGGGCCAACGTCCTGACTTTC
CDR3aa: CATSRDFIAEFSDSGANVLTF

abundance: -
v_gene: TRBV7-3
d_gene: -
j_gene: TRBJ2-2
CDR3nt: TGTGCCAGCAGCCGCCTCGGGGGTAGCGGCAACACCGGGGAGCTGTTTTTT
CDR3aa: CASSRLGGSGNTGELFF

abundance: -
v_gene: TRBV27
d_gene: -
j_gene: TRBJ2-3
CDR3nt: TGTGCCAGTACCGGGACCCCGGCGGCAGATACGCAGTATTTT
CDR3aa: CASTGTPAADTQYF

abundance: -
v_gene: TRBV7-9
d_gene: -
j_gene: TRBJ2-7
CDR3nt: TGTGCCAGCAGACCTGAGACAGGCCCCTACGAGCAGTACTTC
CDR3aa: CASRPETGPYEQYF

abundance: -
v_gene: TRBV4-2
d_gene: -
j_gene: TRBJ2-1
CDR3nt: TGTGCCAGCAGCCAAGATCAGGGGATAGGATATGAGCAGTTCTTC
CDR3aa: CASSQDQGIGYEQFF

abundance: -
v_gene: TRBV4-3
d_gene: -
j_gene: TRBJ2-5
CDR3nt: TGCGCCAGCAGTGTGGGGTCATCGGAGACCCAGTACTTC
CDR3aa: CASSVGSSETQYF

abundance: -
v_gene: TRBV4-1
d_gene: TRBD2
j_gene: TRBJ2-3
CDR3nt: TGCGCCAGCAGCGCCATTAGCGGGAGGGGGAGCACAGATACGCAGTATTTT
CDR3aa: CASSAISGRGSTDTQYF

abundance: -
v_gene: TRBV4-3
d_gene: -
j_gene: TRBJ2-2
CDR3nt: TGCGCCAGCAGCCAAGATAGGCTCAGGGCTCAGGTCGGGGAGCTGTTTTTT
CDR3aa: CASSQDRLRAQVGELFF

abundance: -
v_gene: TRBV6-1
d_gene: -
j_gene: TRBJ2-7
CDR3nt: TGTGCCAGCAGTGATATCCTCTACTACGAGCAGTACTTC
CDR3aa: CASSDILYYEQYF

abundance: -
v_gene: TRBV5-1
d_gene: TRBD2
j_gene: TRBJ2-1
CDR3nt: TGCGCCAGCAGCTTGTGGCGGACTAGCAACTACAATGAGCAGTTCTTC
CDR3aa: CASSLWRTSNYNEQFF